This T cell receptor beta chain was sequenced for a study of OX40 agonist ivuxolimab in advanced cancers. Findings of the study overall: At 0.1 to 3.0 mg/kg, clonal expansion of CD4+ and CD8+ blood T cells had occurred by week 6.

Using immunoSEQ multiplex PCR, the repertoire was profiled, and TCRdb retains in-frame clones only, with some absent. The sample has about 70,000 clones, approximately 92% seen once; the top ten hold approximately 10%. Concerning this clone: What it binds is unknown.

The V end was cut by 0 bases, the J end by 3 bases, with 12 bases between. In germline, CDR1 is ENHRY, CDR2 SYGVKD. This CDR3 region has 16 residues. This chain connects TRBV10-3 to TRBJ1-5; D perhaps matches TRBD1 (5 bases). Sequenced material: CD4+ or CD8+ T cells sorted from blood, taken in a trial of the OX40 agonist ivuxolimab. The source is an adult with an advanced solid tumor such as melanoma, head and neck, liver or kidney cancer. CDR3 protein: CAISESWEGDNQPQHF. The CDR3 DNA follows: TGTGCCATCAGTGAGTCCTGGGAAGGGGACAATCAGCCCCAGCATTTT.